This TCR beta chain was documented in a study of shared clonotypes between healthy human individuals. The deep-level immunoSEQ assay was used. Each subset's genomic DNA was shared equally among a number of immunoSEQ plates. Sequencing was performed with immunoSEQ multiplex PCR; in TCRdb, only in-frame clones are kept and a portion is missing. The table has roughly 660,000 clones, less than 95% seen once. Overall study findings and caveats: Naive subsets usually exceeded memory subsets in estimated richness. Clonotype sharing across donors was expected to vary with sequencing depth.

The germline V gene encodes CDR1 SGHTA and CDR2 FQGTGA. With 4 bases removed from V and 6 bases from J, the gap between germline ends came to 13 bases. The CDR3 length is 13 residues. With regard to this clone: Its target is not known.

Sequences were obtained from memory CD8+ T cells from PBMCs. As for subset: CD45RO+ cells pooled with CCR7-negative TemRA cells. This TCR was recovered from a man between 18 and 29 years old in good health. Some clones in this sample may be carry-over from other donors' samples. This chain links TRBV7-3 with TRBJ2-7; the D is unclear. The CDR3 bases are TGTGCCAGCAGCTCAAACCGACTGGGCGAGCAGTACTTC. This encodes CASSSNRLGEQYF.